This T cell receptor beta chain emerged from a study of cytomegalovirus exposure and HLA in healthy donors. Profiling relied on immunoSEQ multiplex PCR, and the TCRdb table lists in-frame clones only, not all of them. The sample holds 190,000 or so clones, about 79% seen once. The ends lost 5 bases at V and 3 bases at J; junction bases unmatched: 6. CDR1 LNHDA and CDR2 SQIVND come from the germline V gene (reference sequence). This CDR3 has 15 amino acids. The source material was PBMCs. This receptor was taken from a woman aged 25 to 39 in good health and CMV-seropositive. The chain joins TRBV19 to TRBJ1-3; TRBD1 matches 8 bases. CDR3 protein: CASSDGTGYGNTIYF. CDR3 DNA sequence: TGTGCCAGTAGTGACGGGACAGGCTATGGAAACACCATATATTTT. The full variable domain, rest sourced from reference TRBV19 and TRBJ1-3, is DGGITQSPKYLFRKEGQNVTLSCEQNLNHDAMYWYRQDPGQGLRLIYYSQIVNDFQKGDIAEGYSVSREKKESFPLTVTSAQKNPTAFYLCASSDGTGYGNTIYFGEGSWLTVV.